This T cell receptor (beta chain) was identified during a study of T cells after somatic rescue of genetic block. From germline, CDR1 is ENHRY and CDR2 SYGVKD. Trimming at V came to 10 bases and at J to 5 bases, leaving 7 bases not matched to a gene. The CDR3 length is 13 residues. Method: immunoSEQ multiplex PCR; TCRdb's copy keeps in-frame clones and lacks some. Among tens of thousands of clones listed, approximately 90% were seen once. The receptor's source is a woman aged 18-29 years. The source material was peripheral blood mononuclear cells (PBMCs). The chain uses TRBV10-3 and TRBJ2-1; 8 bases fit TRBD1. The CDR3 region has the DNA TGTGCCACCAGGGGGCTAGAAAACAATGAGCAGTTCTTC. It specifies CATRGLENNEQFF.